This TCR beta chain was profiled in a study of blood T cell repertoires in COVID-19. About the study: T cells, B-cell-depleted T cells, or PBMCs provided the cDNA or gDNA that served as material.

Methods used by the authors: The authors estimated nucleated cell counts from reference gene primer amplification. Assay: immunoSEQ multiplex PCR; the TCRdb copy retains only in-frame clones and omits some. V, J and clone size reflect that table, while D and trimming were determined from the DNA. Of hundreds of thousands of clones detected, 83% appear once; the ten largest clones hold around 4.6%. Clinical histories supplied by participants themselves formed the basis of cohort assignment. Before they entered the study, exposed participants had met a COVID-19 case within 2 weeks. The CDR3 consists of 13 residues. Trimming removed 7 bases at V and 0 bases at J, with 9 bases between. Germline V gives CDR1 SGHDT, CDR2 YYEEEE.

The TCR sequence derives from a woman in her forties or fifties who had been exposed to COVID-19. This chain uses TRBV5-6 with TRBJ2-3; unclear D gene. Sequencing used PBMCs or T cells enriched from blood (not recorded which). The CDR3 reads CASQTSSTDTQYF. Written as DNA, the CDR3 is TGTGCCAGCCAAACATCTAGCACAGATACGCAGTATTTT.